The sequence of this TCR beta chain was determined in a study of spatial heterogeneity in lung cancer. Germline CDR1 is SGHTA and CDR2 is FQGTGA. This CDR3 has 14 residues. V lost 5 bases to trimming and J lost 10 bases; unmatched junction nucleotides: 9. A distinct unique molecular identifier was carried by each TCR cDNA molecule. TCRdb used MiXCR to reprocess the 5' RACE reads, holding one entry per CDR3 protein. The sample has around 66,000 distinct CDR3 sequences, about 6.6% seen once. Time point: sample taken at primary tumor resection. The study sequenced unsorted whole RNA from tumor, nontumor lung or frozen PBMC. This clonotype was counted only a few times.

The source is a female donor with early-stage non-small cell lung cancer. The V gene is TRBV7-3, the J gene TRBJ2-1; 9 bases line up with TRBD1. This material consisted of PBMCs, taken at surgery. CDR3 in amino acids: CASSTGTGMTEQFF. In DNA, the CDR3 is TGTGCCAGCAGCACAGGGACAGGGATGACGGAGCAGTTCTTC.